Shown below are 27 T cell receptor beta chains from a single sample sequenced in a study of blood T cell repertoires in COVID-19. Assay: immunoSEQ multiplex PCR; the TCRdb copy retains only in-frame clones and omits some. The sample consists of 250,000 to 350,000 clones, roughly 90% of them appearing once. The material sequenced was peripheral blood. The receptors here all came from a woman aged 50 to 65 with active or convalescent COVID-19.

The chain combines TRBV15 with TRBJ2-7, with D possibly being TRBD2 (5 bases). This CDR3 comprises 14 residues. CDR1 and CDR2 (germline): LNHNV, YYDKDF (reference sequence). The V and J ends lost 0 bases and 2 bases respectively, with 8 bases between them. In nucleotides, the CDR3 is TGTGCCACCAGCAGAGATGGAGGCGCCTACGAGCAGTACTTC. It specifies CATSRDGGAYEQYF.

The V gene is TRBV5-6, the J gene TRBJ1-3; 8 nucleotides line up with TRBD1. After removal of 0 bases from V and 0 bases from J, the junction contained 5 bases not matched to a gene. The germline V gene encodes CDR1 SGHDT and CDR2 YYEEEE. The CDR3 loop spans 17 amino acids. The CDR3 DNA reads TGTGCCAGCAGCTTGGTGGGACAGGACACCTCTGGAAACACCATATATTTT. Encoded protein: CASSLVGQDTSGNTIYF. The full variable domain, completed using reference TRBV5-6 and TRBJ1-3, is DAGVTQSPTHLIKTRGQQVTLRCSPKSGHDTVSWYQQALGQGPQFIFQYYEEEERQRGNFPDRFSGHQFPNYSSELNVNALLLGDSALYLCASSLVGQDTSGNTIYFGEGSWLTVV.

The gene calls are TRBV14 and TRBJ2-1; D unresolved. Per germline, CDR1 SGHDN and CDR2 FVKESK. The CDR3 contains 12 residues. V was pared by 0 bases and J by 11 bases, with 8 bases between. CDR3 sequence (DNA): TGTGCCAGCAGCCAAGAACAAATAAAGCAGTTCTTC. Its translation: CASSQEQIKQFF.

This chain uses TRBV15 with TRBJ2-5; D is possibly TRBD2 (6 bases). Per germline, CDR1 LNHNV and CDR2 YYDKDF (reference sequence). The CDR3 contains 15 residues. Trimming cost V 1 base and J 3 bases, with 12 bases left between them. The CDR3 loop reads CATSRGPLAEETQYF. CDR3 sequence (DNA): TGTGCCACCAGCAGAGGACCACTAGCTGAAGAGACCCAGTACTTC.

The rearrangement links TRBV10-2 to TRBJ2-1; TRBD2 agrees at 11 bases. The CDR3 spans 17 residues. Germline V gene data show CDR1 as WSHSY and CDR2 as SAAADI. The J segment lost 6 bases and the V segment lost 2 bases, leaving 9 bases of the junction unmatched. CDR3 DNA: TGCGCCAGCAGTGAGACTAGCGGGAGTTTTGGTGGCAATGAGCAGTTCTTC. Protein: CASSETSGSFGGNEQFF.

This sequence joins TRBV18 and TRBJ2-5; TRBD1 is a possible D gene (5 bases). CDR1 is KGHSH and CDR2 is LQKENI in the germline V gene. Deletions cut 6 bases from V and 5 bases from J, with 16 bases between. The CDR3 covers 14 residues. Here the CDR3 reads CASSKPQARETQYF. DNA for the CDR3: TGTGCCAGCTCTAAACCACAGGCCCGGGAGACCCAGTACTTC. The variable domain in full, with the rest retrieved from reference TRBV18 and TRBJ2-5, is NAGVMQNPRHLVRRRGQEARLRCSPMKGHSHVYWYRQLPEEGLKFMVYLQKENIIDESGMPKERFSAEFPKEGPSILRIQQVVRGDSAAYFCASSKPQARETQYFGPGTRLLVL.

The chain is built from TRBV5-1 and TRBJ2-1, with 10 bases lining up with TRBD2. The CDR3 is made up of 15 amino acids. Per the germline V gene, CDR1 is SGHRS and CDR2 is YFSETQ. V dropped 4 bases and J dropped 5; count of bases not matched to a gene: 6. The DNA of the CDR3 is TGCGCCAGCAGCATTAGCGGGGGGCCTAACAATGAGCAGTTCTTC. This sequence encodes CASSISGGPNNEQFF.

This chain connects TRBV27 to TRBJ1-5; a weak D match, TRBD1 (6 bases). V lost 5 bases to trimming and J lost 0 bases, with 14 bases between them. This CDR3 has 16 residues. CDR1 is MNHEY and CDR2 is SMNVEV in the germline V gene (reference sequence). The CDR3 spells CASSTMMGASNQPQHF. In nucleotides, the CDR3 is TGTGCCAGCAGTACCATGATGGGGGCTAGCAATCAGCCCCAGCATTTT.

The chain recombines TRBV25-1 with TRBJ2-7; 9 bases align to TRBD1. Germline assignment: CDR1 MGHDK and CDR2 SYGVNS. CDR3 length equals 14 residues. J was trimmed by 3 bases and V by 6 bases; bases with no gene match: 6. The CDR3 DNA reads TGTGCCAGCAGCGCCGGGACAGGGAACTACGAGCAGTACTTC. It translates to CASSAGTGNYEQYF.

In regard to this clone: Within the sample, other DNA sequences also encode this same CDR3. The chain has TRBV7-2 and TRBJ1-1, with D maybe TRBD1 (5 bases). This CDR3 spans 13 amino acids. Germline CDR1 SGHTA, CDR2 FQGNSA. Trimming stripped 4 bases from V and 1 base from J, with 7 bases between. CDR3 bases: TGTGCCAGCAGCTCTGGACAGAACACTGAAGCTTTCTTT. It translates to CASSSGQNTEAFF.

The chain joins TRBV5-4 to TRBJ2-7, with 13 bases matching TRBD2. This CDR3 comprises 14 residues. Germline CDR1 is SGHNT and CDR2 is YYREEE (reference sequence). J gave up 4 bases and V 4 bases, and 2 bases lay outside the gene matches. CDR3 nucleotide sequence: TGTGCCAGCAGCACTAGCGGGAGGGCTTACGAGCAGTACTTC. The encoded protein is CASSTSGRAYEQYF.

V is TRBV19 and J is TRBJ2-2, with D perhaps matching TRBD1 (6 bases). Germline CDR1 LNHDA, CDR2 SQIVND (reference sequence). With 1 base removed from V and 5 bases from J, the gap between germline ends came to 14 bases. The CDR3 length is 16 residues. As DNA, the CDR3 is TGTGCCAGTAGTATAGGAGGGGGTGCCGCGACCGGGGAGCTGTTTTTT. Protein sequence: CASSIGGGAATGELFF.

The genes are TRBV4-3 and TRBJ1-3; 8 positions match TRBD1. Looked up from germline, CDR1 is LGHNA and CDR2 is YSLEER. The CDR3 is 14 amino acids. The V gene end was trimmed by 3 bases and the J gene end by 8 bases; junction bases not matched to a gene: 6. Written as DNA, the CDR3 is TGCGCCAGCAGCCAGGACAGGGTGGCAGACACCATATATTTT. It translates to CASSQDRVADTIYF.

V usage is TRBV7-9 and J usage is TRBJ2-2, with D possibly being TRBD1 (6 bases). Trimming took 5 bases from V and 5 from J, leaving 15 bases between them. The CDR3 has 15 residues. Per the germline V gene, CDR1 is SEHNR and CDR2 is FQNEAQ (reference sequence). The CDR3 loop is CASSKSGTRTGELFF. The DNA of the CDR3 is TGTGCCAGCAGCAAATCCGGGACAAGGACCGGGGAGCTGTTTTTT.

The chain links TRBV28 to TRBJ2-3; D is uncertain. The CDR3 sequence is 11 residues long. V lost 3 bases to trimming and J lost 7 bases, with 5 bases between them. Germline V lookup: CDR1 MDHEN, CDR2 SYDVKM. The CDR3 reads CASSFLNTQYF. In DNA form, the CDR3 reads TGTGCCAGCAGTTTCCTAAATACGCAGTATTTT.

The CDR3 DNA follows: TGTGCCAGCAGGCCTAGCGGGCTCCTTGAACCCCCGTTCTTC. The encoded protein is CASRPSGLLEPPFF. This chain uses TRBV28 with TRBJ2-1; 8 bases align to TRBD2. In germline, CDR1 is MDHEN, CDR2 SYDVKM. This CDR3 region has 14 residues. The junction had 16 bases not matched to a gene; V was cut back by 6 bases and J by 15 bases.

The chain is built from TRBV27 and TRBJ1-1; 7 bases line up with TRBD1. Germline V CDR1 and CDR2: MNHEY, SMNVEV (reference sequence). After removal of 6 bases from V and 1 base from J, the junction contained 17 bases not matched to a gene. The CDR3 loop spans 18 amino acids. CDR3 in amino acids: CASRLTGVTRGENTEAFF. CDR3 nucleotides: TGTGCCAGCAGGCTGACCGGGGTCACCAGGGGGGAGAACACTGAAGCTTTCTTT.

This clone has more than one count but fewer than ten. The chain couples TRBV7-2 to TRBJ2-2; the D is unclear. Germline V lookup: CDR1 SGHTA, CDR2 FQGNSA. The V and J ends lost 1 base and 4 bases respectively, with 7 bases between them. CDR3 length: 14 residues. Here the CDR3 reads CASSLVGGTGELFF. For the CDR3, the DNA is TGTGCCAGCAGCTTAGTCGGCGGCACCGGGGAGCTGTTTTTT.

The chain couples TRBV6-2 or TRBV6-3 to TRBJ2-1; 9 bases are shared with TRBD1. The V gene's germline CDR1 is MNHEY and CDR2 SVGEGT. Trimming took 2 bases from V and 4 from J; bases not matched to a gene: 6. This CDR3 is built from 16 residues. Here the CDR3 DNA reads TGTGCCAGCAGTTACCCCAGGACAGGGGAATACAATGAGCAGTTCTTC. As protein: CASSYPRTGEYNEQFF.

Details on this clone: A read error may produce the germline difference seen at one junction end. The V gene is TRBV7-9, the J gene TRBJ2-1, with 9 bases matching TRBD2. In germline, CDR1 is SEHNR, CDR2 FQNEAQ (reference sequence). The CDR3 is 12 amino acids. CDR3 region: CASSQVAGAGIF. In nucleotides, the CDR3 is TGTGCCAGCAGCCAGGTAGCGGGGGCGGGGATCTTC.

The chain is built from TRBV19 and TRBJ1-5, with TRBD1 matching over 8 bases. V lost 6 bases to trimming and J lost 4 bases; unmatched junction nucleotides: 11. Germline V CDR1 and CDR2: LNHDA, SQIVND (reference sequence). The CDR3 is 16 amino acids. As DNA, the CDR3 is TGTGCCAGTAGAGGACAGGGCCCCAGATCTAATCAGCCCCAGCATTTT. Amino acids: CASRGQGPRSNQPQHF.

The chain has TRBV6-4 and TRBJ1-5; TRBD1 agrees at 9 bases. The V gene's germline CDR1 is MRHNA and CDR2 SNTAGT. This CDR3 spans 16 amino acids. The J segment lost 4 bases and the V segment lost 4 bases, leaving 8 bases of the junction unmatched. CDR3 DNA: TGTGCCAGCAGTGTCCCGCCACAGGGGGCGAATCAGCCCCAGCATTTT. Translating it yields CASSVPPQGANQPQHF.

CDR3 nucleotides: TGTGCCAGCAGCCAAGCGCGACAGAGCGGGGATCCCTACGAGCAGTACTTC. Its protein product is CASSQARQSGDPYEQYF. This chain links TRBV4-2 with TRBJ2-7, with 7 bases lining up with TRBD2. Germline V CDR1 and CDR2: LGHNA, YNFKEQ. CDR3 length: 17 residues. Trimming removed 1 base from V and 2 bases from J; junction bases left unmatched: 11.

The rearrangement joins TRBV19 to TRBJ2-1; 9 positions agree with TRBD1. The V gene end was trimmed by 3 bases and the J gene end by 7 bases; junction bases not matched to a gene: 13. This CDR3 region has 17 residues. Germline V gives CDR1 LNHDA, CDR2 SQIVND (reference sequence). The CDR3 reads CASSIRPTRTGVNEQFF. The CDR3 DNA sequence: TGTGCCAGTAGTATCCGTCCGACCCGGACAGGGGTAAATGAGCAGTTCTTC.

This clone occurred a few times. The chain recombines TRBV4-3 with TRBJ1-6; D not resolved. V lost 2 bases to trimming and J lost 3 bases, with 5 bases between them. Germline CDR1 LGHNA, CDR2 YSLEER. The CDR3 sequence is 14 residues long. CDR3 nucleotide sequence: TGCGCCAGCAGCCAATCCAGCTATAATTCACCCCTCCACTTT. Amino acids: CASSQSSYNSPLHF.

The rearrangement joins TRBV5-1 to TRBJ2-3; 11 positions agree with TRBD1. The junction had 16 bases not matched to a gene; V was cut back by 0 bases and J by 4 bases. Germline lookup yields CDR1 SGHRS and CDR2 YFSETQ. The CDR3 spans 20 residues. The CDR3 DNA is TGCGCCAGCAGCTTGGCAAAGTTCTTGAGAGGGACAGGGGGGGCAGATACGCAGTATTTT. Translated, it gives CASSLAKFLRGTGGADTQYF.

The chain couples TRBV7-3 to TRBJ1-1, with D possibly matching TRBD1 (5 bases). CDR3 size: 13 residues. The germline gives CDR1 SGHTA, CDR2 FQGTGA. The V and J ends lost 4 bases and 9 bases respectively, with 15 bases between them. The CDR3 protein is CASSSSGAGQAFF. CDR3 nucleotides: TGTGCCAGCAGCTCCTCCGGTGCAGGGCAAGCTTTCTTT.